This T cell receptor beta chain was profiled in a study of human T cells and chemical hapten exposure. CDR3 length equals 13 residues. Only a few counts were recorded for this clonotype. One end of the junction fails to match germline, which may point to a read error. TCRdb ran MiXCR on the RACE reads and lists one entry per CDR3 protein. The sample includes tens of thousands of distinct CDR3 sequences, approximately 7% seen only once; the top ten take 1.3%. Time point given: patch test 2, 6 weeks after DPC sensitization. Sample treatment: therapeutic diphenylcyclopropenone sensitization with weekly scalp DPC.

The gene calls are TRBV12-3 or TRBV12-4 and TRBJ1-5; the match to TRBD1 covers 10 bases. Here the sequenced sample was whole blood, taken in connection with sensitization to the hapten diphenylcyclopropenone (DPC). This receptor was identified in a woman between 25 and 40 years old with alopecia areata. Some clones in this sample may be carry-over from other donors' samples. CDR3 protein: CASTGTGVQPQNF. CDR3 in DNA: TGTGCCAGCACCGGGACAGGGGTCCAGCCCCAGAATTTT.